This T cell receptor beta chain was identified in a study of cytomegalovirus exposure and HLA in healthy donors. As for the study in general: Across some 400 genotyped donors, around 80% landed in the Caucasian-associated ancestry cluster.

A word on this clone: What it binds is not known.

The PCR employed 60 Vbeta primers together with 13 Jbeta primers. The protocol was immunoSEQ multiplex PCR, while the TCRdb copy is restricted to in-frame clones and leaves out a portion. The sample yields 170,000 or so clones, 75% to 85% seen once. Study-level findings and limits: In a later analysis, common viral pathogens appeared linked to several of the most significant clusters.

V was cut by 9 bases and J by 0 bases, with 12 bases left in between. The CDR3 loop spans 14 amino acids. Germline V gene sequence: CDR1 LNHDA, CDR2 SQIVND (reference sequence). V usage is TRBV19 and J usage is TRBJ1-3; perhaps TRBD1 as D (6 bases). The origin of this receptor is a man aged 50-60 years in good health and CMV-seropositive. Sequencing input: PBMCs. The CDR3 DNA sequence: TGTGCCAGCCACAGCAGGGGCTCTGGAAACACCATATATTTT. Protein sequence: CASHSRGSGNTIYF. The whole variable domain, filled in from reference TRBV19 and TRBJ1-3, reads DGGITQSPKYLFRKEGQNVTLSCEQNLNHDAMYWYRQDPGQGLRLIYYSQIVNDFQKGDIAEGYSVSREKKESFPLTVTSAQKNPTAFYLCASHSRGSGNTIYFGEGSWLTVV.